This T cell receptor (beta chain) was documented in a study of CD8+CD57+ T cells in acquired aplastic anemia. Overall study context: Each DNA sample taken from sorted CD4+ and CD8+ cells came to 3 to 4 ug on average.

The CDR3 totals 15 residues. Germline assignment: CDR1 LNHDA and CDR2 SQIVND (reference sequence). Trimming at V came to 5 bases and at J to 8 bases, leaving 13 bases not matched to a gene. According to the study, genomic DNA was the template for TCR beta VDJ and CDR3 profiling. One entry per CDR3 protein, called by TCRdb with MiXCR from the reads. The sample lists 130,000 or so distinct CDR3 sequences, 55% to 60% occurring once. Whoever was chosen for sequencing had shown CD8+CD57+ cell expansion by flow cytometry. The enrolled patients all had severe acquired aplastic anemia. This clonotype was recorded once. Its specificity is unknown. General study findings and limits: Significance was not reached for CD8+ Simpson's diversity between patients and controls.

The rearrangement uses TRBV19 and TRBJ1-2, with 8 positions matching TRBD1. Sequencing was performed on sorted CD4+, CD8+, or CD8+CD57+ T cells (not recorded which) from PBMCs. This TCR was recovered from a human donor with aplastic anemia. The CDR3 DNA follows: TGTGCCAGTAGTTCTCAGGGGGCGCGATGGTTCGGCTACACCTTC. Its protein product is CASSSQGARWFGYTF. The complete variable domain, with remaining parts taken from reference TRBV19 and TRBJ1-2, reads DGGITQSPKYLFRKEGQNVTLSCEQNLNHDAMYWYRQDPGQGLRLIYYSQIVNDFQKGDIAEGYSVSREKKESFPLTVTSAQKNPTAFYLCASSSQGARWFGYTFGSGTRLTVV.